This record concerns one T cell receptor (beta chain) sequence. Its binding antigen is unknown. Nothing much larger sits one base from this clone, and base qualities are not available. These data belong to a study of shared clonotypes between healthy human individuals (dated by TCRdb to the early 2020s). With regard to the full study: The cohort included three men and a couple of women between 18 and 49 years of age. For each donor, three plates each were used for CD4 naive and CD4 memory, two plates were used for CD8 naive, and one plate was used for CD8 memory. To increase sequencing depth and limit assay-specific biases, TCR repertoire library preparation and sequencing were carried out by different laboratories using diverse techniques. The study deeply sequenced blood TCR repertoires of about five healthy adults to estimate repertoire size and the extent of clonotype sharing between individuals. Each donor's leukapheresis produced roughly between roughly 0.9 and 8.9 billion PBMCs. What the study reported, not specific to this receptor: Across a handful of donors, about 5.2% of naive CD4, over 3% of naive CD8, approximately 2.5% of memory CD4, and approximately 0.4% of memory CD8 clonotypes were shared. Incomplete sequencing was indicated by rarefaction of sorted-subset datasets, despite the large sequencing depth. Larger estimated clonotype richness was generally found for naive subsets than for memory subsets. Because the study included only a small number of donors, the genetic and exposure-history diversity represented was limited. Pairwise subsampling indicated that sequencing depth was expected to affect the degree of clonotype sharing among donors. Sampling was limited to blood, and TCR repertoires in tissue likely differ from TCR repertoires in blood. Higher generation probabilities were observed for clonotypes shared by all four sorted-subset donors than for non-shared clonotypes.

Healthy HIV-negative adults with no recently reported acute infections or vaccinations were included as donors. Every donor was a Caucasian adult residing in Nashville, Tennessee, USA. Magnetic negative selection was used to enrich CD4+ T cells, after which naive cells were positively selected on CD45RA and the negative fraction became the memory subset. Blood was obtained by leukapheresis, after which PBMCs were separated by Ficoll-Histopaque density gradient centrifugation and cryopreserved in liquid nitrogen vapor phase. Analytical flow cytometry was used to check the purity and quantity of every magnetically sorted T cell population. Genomic DNA was isolated from every sorted fraction and measured by UV absorbance on a Nanodrop 2000c. From its cysteine to its phenylalanine, the CDR3 spans 12 amino acids. Solely the CDR3 DNA is kept, with 36 bases framed from the first base. CDR1 and CDR2 (SNHLY, FYNNEI) derive from the germline V gene. Relative to germline, V is 7 bases shorter and J is 4 bases shorter, with 8 bases between their ends.

TCR CDR3 regions were amplified from genomic DNA by multiplex PCR using the deep immunoSEQ assay. Extracted genomic DNA from each cell subset was distributed evenly across all wells of several immunoSEQ 96-well plates, and each plate was treated as a replicate. For sorted subsets, each replicate PCR was loaded with roughly 0.2 ug genomic DNA, equivalent to 30,000 or so T cell genomes. Purified libraries were measured with a Qubit 3.0 fluorometer, size-checked on a Bioanalyzer 2100, and measured again with the KAPA Library Quantification kit. A separate single-read 150-cycle Illumina NextSeq 550 flow cell was used to sequence each immunoSEQ 96-well plate. The paper's processing steps were these. The immunoSEQ output contained only junctional sequences without quality scores, so filtering could not match that applied to full-length reads. Sequences were annotated with PyIR, a Python wrapper for IgBLAST v1.9, and V/J genes and CDR3 were assigned using IMGT germline references. Reads were filtered out if the reads had weak V/J assignments (E-value above 1e-6), no CDR3, stop codons, out-of-frame junctions, or ambiguous translated residues. V3J clonotypes were defined as sequences sharing the same inferred V gene, J gene, and CDR3 amino acid sequence. To compute the percentage overlap between repertoires, the number of shared unique clonotypes was divided by the size of the smaller repertoire. Repertoire richness was assessed with RTK rarefaction, the Chao1 estimator, and Recon v2.1 estimates of unobserved clonotypes. Generation probabilities for all TCRbeta clonotypes obtained by the gDNA method from a few donors were computed using OLGA. Held by TCRdb, this immuneACCESS table contains in-frame sequences only and omits some clones. Under half of the omission traces to an unresolved V gene where checked; the cause of the rest is unknown. That table is the source of V, J and clone size, and D and trimming were worked out from the DNA. The sample yields roughly 700,000 clones; around two thirds were counted once. Jointly, the top ten make up 1.5% to 2% of the sample.

The receptor was isolated from a woman aged 30 to 39 in good health. The receptor chain draws on TRBV2 and TRBJ1-5, and possibly TRBD1, on 5 matching bases. Material: memory CD4+ T cells sorted from blood. The cell subset or site tag for this specimen amounts to: CD45RA-negative fraction. The CDR3: CASKAGNQPQHF. Here is the DNA: TGTGCCAGCAAAGCAGGGAATCAGCCCCAGCATTTT.